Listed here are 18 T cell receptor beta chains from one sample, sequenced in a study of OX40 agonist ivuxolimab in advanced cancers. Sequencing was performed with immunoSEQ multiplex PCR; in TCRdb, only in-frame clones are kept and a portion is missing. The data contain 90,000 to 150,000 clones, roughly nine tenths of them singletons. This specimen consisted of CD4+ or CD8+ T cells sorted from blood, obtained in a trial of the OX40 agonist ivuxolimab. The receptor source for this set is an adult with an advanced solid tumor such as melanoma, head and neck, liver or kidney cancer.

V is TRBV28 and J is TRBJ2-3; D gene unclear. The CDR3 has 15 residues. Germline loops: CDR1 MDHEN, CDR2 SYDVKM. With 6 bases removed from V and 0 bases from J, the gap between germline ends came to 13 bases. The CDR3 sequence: CASRSLDASTDTQYF. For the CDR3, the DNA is TGTGCCAGCAGGTCACTGGACGCTAGCACAGATACGCAGTATTTT.

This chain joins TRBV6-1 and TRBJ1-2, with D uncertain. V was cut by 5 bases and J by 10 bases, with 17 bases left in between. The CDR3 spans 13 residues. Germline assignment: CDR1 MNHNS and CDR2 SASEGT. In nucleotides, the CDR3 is TGTGCCAGCAGTAAGGACCCCCACTATCACTACACCTTC. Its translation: CASSKDPHYHYTF.

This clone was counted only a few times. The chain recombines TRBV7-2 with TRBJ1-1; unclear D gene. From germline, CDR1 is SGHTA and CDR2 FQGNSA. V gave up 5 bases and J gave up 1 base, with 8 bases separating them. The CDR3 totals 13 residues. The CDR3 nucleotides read TGTGCCAGCAGCCAGGCCCCGAACACTGAAGCTTTCTTT. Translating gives CASSQAPNTEAFF.

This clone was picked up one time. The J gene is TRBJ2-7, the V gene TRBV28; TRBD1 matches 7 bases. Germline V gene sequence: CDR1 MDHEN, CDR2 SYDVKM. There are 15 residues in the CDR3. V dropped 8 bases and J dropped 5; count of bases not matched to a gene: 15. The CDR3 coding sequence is TGTGCCAGCGGTATGCTGACAGGGTTTTCCAACGAGCAGTACTTC. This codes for CASGMLTGFSNEQYF.

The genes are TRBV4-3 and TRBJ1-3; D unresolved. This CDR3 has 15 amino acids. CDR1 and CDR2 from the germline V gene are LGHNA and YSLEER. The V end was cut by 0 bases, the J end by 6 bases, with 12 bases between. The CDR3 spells CASSQDRGPVNTIYF. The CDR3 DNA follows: TGCGCCAGCAGCCAAGATAGAGGTCCAGTAAACACCATATATTTT.

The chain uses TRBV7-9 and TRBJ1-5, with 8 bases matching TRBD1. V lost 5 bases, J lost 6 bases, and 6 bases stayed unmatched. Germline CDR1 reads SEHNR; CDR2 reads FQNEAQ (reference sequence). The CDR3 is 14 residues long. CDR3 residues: CASSPDRGGQPQHF. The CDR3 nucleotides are TGTGCCAGCAGCCCCGACAGGGGAGGTCAGCCCCAGCATTTT.

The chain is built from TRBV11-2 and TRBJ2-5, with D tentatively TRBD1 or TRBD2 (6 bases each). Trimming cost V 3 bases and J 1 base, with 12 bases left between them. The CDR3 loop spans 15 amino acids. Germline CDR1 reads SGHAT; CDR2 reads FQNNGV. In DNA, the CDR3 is TGTGCCAGCAGCTTGGTGGGGGGCCTCCAAGAGACCCAGTACTTC. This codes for CASSLVGGLQETQYF. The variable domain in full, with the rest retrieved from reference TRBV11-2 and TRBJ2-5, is EAGVAQSPRYKIIEKRQSVAFWCNPISGHATLYWYQQILGQGPKLLIQFQNNGVVDDSQLPKDRFSAERLKGVDSTLKIQPAKLEDSAVYLCASSLVGGLQETQYFGPGTRLLVL.

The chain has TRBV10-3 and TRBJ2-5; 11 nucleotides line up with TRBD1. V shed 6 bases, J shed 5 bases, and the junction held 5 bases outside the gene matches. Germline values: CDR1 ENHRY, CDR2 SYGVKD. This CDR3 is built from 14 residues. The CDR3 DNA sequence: TGTGCCATCAGCGGACAGGGGGCACGGGAGACCCAGTACTTC. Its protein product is CAISGQGARETQYF.

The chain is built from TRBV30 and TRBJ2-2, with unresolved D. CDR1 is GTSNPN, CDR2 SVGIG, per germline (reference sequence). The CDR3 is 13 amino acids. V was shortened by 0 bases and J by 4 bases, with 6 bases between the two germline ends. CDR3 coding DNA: TGTGCCTGGAGTGTCCAGACCACCGGGGAGCTGTTTTTT. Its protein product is CAWSVQTTGELFF.

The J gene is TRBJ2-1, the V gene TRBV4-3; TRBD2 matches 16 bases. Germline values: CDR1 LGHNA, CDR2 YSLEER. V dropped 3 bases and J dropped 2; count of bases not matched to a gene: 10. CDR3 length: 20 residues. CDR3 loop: CASSHQVPGLAGGPYNEQFF. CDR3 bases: TGCGCCAGCAGCCACCAAGTTCCGGGACTAGCGGGGGGGCCCTACAATGAGCAGTTCTTC.

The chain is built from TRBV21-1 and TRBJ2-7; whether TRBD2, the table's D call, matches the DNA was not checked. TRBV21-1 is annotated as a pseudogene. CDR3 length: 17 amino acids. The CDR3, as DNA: TGTGCCAGCAGCAAATGCGGGCAGACTAGCGGGGGTTACGAGCAGTACTTC. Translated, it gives CASSKCGQTSGGYEQYF.

The CDR3, as DNA: TGTGCCATCAGTGATCCCAGAACTGGAAACACCATATATTTT. Its protein is CAISDPRTGNTIYF. This chain connects TRBV10-3 to TRBJ1-3; unclear D gene. CDR1 is ENHRY, CDR2 SYGVKD, per germline. Trimming shortened V by 3 bases and J by 2 bases, and 8 bases separated the two germline ends. This CDR3 has 14 amino acids.

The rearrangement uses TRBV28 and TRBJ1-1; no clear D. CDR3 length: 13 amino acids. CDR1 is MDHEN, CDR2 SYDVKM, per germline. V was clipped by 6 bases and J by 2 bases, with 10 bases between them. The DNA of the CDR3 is TGTGCCAGCAGGGAAACGGTTAACACTGAAGCTTTCTTT. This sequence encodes CASRETVNTEAFF.

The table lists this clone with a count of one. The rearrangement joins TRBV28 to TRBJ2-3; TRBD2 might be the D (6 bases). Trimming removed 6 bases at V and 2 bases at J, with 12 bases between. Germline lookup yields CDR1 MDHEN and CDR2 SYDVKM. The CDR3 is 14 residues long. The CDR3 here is CASSRDLTTDTQYF. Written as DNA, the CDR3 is TGTGCCAGCAGCCGGGACTTGACCACAGATACGCAGTATTTT.

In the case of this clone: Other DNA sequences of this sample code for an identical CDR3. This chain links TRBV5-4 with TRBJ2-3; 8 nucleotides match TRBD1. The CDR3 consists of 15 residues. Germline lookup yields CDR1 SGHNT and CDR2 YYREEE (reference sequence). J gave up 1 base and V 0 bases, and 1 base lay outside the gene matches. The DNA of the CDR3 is TGTGCCAGCAGCTTGGCGGGACAGGGCACAGATACGCAGTATTTT. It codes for CASSLAGQGTDTQYF.

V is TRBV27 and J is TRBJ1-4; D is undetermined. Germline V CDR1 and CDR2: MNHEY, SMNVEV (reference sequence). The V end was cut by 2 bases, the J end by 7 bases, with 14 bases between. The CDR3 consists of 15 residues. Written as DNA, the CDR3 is TGTGCCAGCAGTTTACAAGGTCTGGAGACTGAAAAACTGTTTTTT. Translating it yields CASSLQGLETEKLFF. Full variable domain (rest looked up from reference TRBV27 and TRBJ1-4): EAQVTQNPRYLITVTGKKLTVTCSQNMNHEYMSWYRQDPGLGLRQIYYSMNVEVTDKGDVPEGYKVSRKEKRNFPLILESPSPNQTSLYFCASSLQGLETEKLFFGSGTQLSVL.

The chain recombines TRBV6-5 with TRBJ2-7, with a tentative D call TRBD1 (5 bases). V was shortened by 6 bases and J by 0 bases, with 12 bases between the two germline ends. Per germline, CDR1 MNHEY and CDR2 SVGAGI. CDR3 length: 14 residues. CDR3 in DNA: TGTGCCAGCAGCCTCGGACAAATCTCCTACGAGCAGTACTTC. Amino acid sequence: CASSLGQISYEQYF.

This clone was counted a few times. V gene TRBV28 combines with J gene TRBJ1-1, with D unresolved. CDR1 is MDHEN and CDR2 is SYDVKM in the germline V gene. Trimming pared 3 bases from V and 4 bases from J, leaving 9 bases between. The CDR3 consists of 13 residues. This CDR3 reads CASSLGGRTEAFF. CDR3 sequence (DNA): TGTGCCAGCAGTTTGGGAGGGCGCACTGAAGCTTTCTTT.